Listed here are 28 T cell receptor beta chains from one sample, sequenced in a study of blood T cells in healthy people across ages. Together with a sample-barcoded 5' primer, a J-beta primer mix was included in a second PCR lasting roughly 6 to 12 cycles. A single record per CDR3 protein comes from TCRdb applying MiXCR to the 5' RACE reads. The sample lists approximately 700,000 distinct CDR3 sequences; about 30% were seen once. The sequenced sample was blood. The receptors stem from a woman aged 80 or older in good health.

Many counts were recorded for this clonotype. This chain joins TRBV12-3 or TRBV12-4 and TRBJ2-5; 8 bases are shared with TRBD2. The trim removed 2 bases at V and 4 bases at J, leaving 3 bases unmatched. The CDR3 runs 14 residues. CDR3 sequence (DNA): TGTGCCAGCAGTTTAAGTGCGGGGGGAGAGACCCAGTACTTC. Amino acids: CASSLSAGGETQYF.

The sample holds a few counts of this clonotype. The chain recombines TRBV6-1 with TRBJ1-1; D remains ambiguous. CDR1 is MNHNS and CDR2 is SASEGT in the germline V gene. The CDR3 runs to 14 residues. V lost 3 bases to trimming and J lost 2 bases, with 10 bases between them. The CDR3 nucleotides are TGTGCCAGCAGTGATAGGAGGTCTAACACTGAAGCTTTCTTT. Translated, it gives CASSDRRSNTEAFF.

About this clonotype itself: A single base separates this from a much larger clone, so it may be a read error. This rearrangement joins TRBV7-3 to TRBJ2-5; 9 nucleotides agree with TRBD1. CDR3 length: 16 amino acids. The V gene's germline CDR1 is SGHTA and CDR2 FQGTGA. Here the CDR3 DNA reads TGTGCCAGCAGCGACAGGGGGGGTCGGGACCAAGGGACCCAGTACTTC. Protein: CASSDRGGRDQGTQYF.

As concerns this clonotype: A clone one base away is much larger, so this may be a read error. The rearrangement uses TRBV7-9 and TRBJ2-1; D unclear. V was cut by 2 bases and J by 15 bases, with 17 bases left in between. The CDR3 runs 13 residues. The V gene's germline CDR1 is SEHNR and CDR2 FQNEAQ (reference sequence). The CDR3 is CASSLSGDPCLFF. The CDR3 nucleotides read TGTGCCAGCAGCTTAAGTGGAGACCCATGCTTGTTCTTC.

Ten or more counts support this clonotype. Just one base apart from a much larger clone, this may be a read error. The genes are TRBV4-1 and TRBJ1-2; 7 bases match TRBD1. This CDR3 contains 15 residues. The V and J ends lost 4 bases and 4 bases, in that order; junction bases with no gene match: 9. CDR1 and CDR2 (germline): MGHRA, YSYEKL. The CDR3 loop is CASSPRDRNGYGYTF. The CDR3 DNA sequence: TGCGCCAGCAGCCCCCGGGACAGAAACGGCTATGGCTACACCTTC.

CDR3 region: CSARDRVHRGQETQYF. Here the CDR3 DNA reads TGCAGTGCTAGAGATAGAGTCCACCGGGGACAAGAGACCCAGTACTTC. This chain uses TRBV20-1 with TRBJ2-5, with D possibly being TRBD2 (5 bases). Between the trimmed V and J ends, which lost 0 bases and 2 bases, there was a span of 16 bases. The CDR3 is 16 amino acids. Per the germline V gene, CDR1 is DFQATT and CDR2 is SNEGSKA (reference sequence).

In this sample, this clonotype turned up a few times. The chain is built from TRBV30 and TRBJ2-5, with 8 bases that match TRBD2. The J segment lost 5 bases and the V segment lost 0 bases, leaving 5 bases of the junction unmatched. This CDR3 has 14 amino acids. Germline CDR1 and CDR2: GTSNPN and SVGIG (reference sequence). The CDR3 region is CAWSVRGGTETQYF. The DNA for the CDR3 is TGTGCCTGGAGTGTACGGGGGGGGACGGAGACCCAGTACTTC.

This clonotype came up many times. V usage is TRBV9 and J usage is TRBJ2-1; 7 nucleotides agree with TRBD1. The CDR3 extends over 17 amino acids. The germline CDR1 and CDR2 sequences are SGDLS and YYNGEE. V lost 0 bases, J lost 9 bases, and 15 bases stayed unmatched. The CDR3 DNA follows: TGTGCCAGCAGCGTAGGGGCACAGGGGCCGGGAATTGGTGAGCAGTTCTTC. Translating gives CASSVGAQGPGIGEQFF.

This clonotype appeared a single time. A read error is likely, as this CDR3 ends without the conserved phenylalanine or tryptophan. The chain carries TRBV7-2 and TRBJ2-4; tentatively, D is TRBD2 (5 bases). V gave up 5 bases and J gave up 13 bases, with 27 bases separating them. This CDR3 is 16 amino acids long. From germline, CDR1 is SGHTA and CDR2 FQGNSA. In DNA form, the CDR3 reads TGTGCCAGCAGCCCCTCAGGCGCTAGCCCTTGGAATGAGCAGTACTGC. This sequence encodes CASSPSGASPWNEQYC.

Only a few counts were recorded for this clonotype. J is TRBJ2-3 and V is TRBV19; maybe TRBD1 (5 bases). CDR1 LNHDA and CDR2 SQIVND come from the germline V gene (reference sequence). Trimming pared 3 bases from V and 3 bases from J, leaving 13 bases between. The CDR3 is made up of 15 amino acids. CDR3: CASSMDQGRTDTQYF. CDR3 sequence (DNA): TGTGCCAGTAGTATGGACCAGGGTCGGACAGATACGCAGTATTTT.

This clonotype was seen ten or more times. The gene calls are TRBV6-6 and TRBJ2-5, with 9 bases aligning to TRBD2. CDR3 length equals 15 residues. Trimming removed 3 bases from V and 5 bases from J; junction bases left unmatched: 7. Germline V lookup: CDR1 MNHNY, CDR2 SVGAGI (reference sequence). This chain's CDR3 is CASSYSSGGTETQYF. CDR3 nucleotide sequence: TGTGCCAGCAGTTATAGTAGCGGGGGCACGGAGACCCAGTACTTC.

The chain joins TRBV29-1 to TRBJ1-1; D is unclear. This CDR3 is 10 amino acids long. CDR1 is SQVTM and CDR2 is ANQGSEA in the germline V gene. Trimming cost V 4 bases and J 1 base, with 1 base left between them. This CDR3 is CSVGNTEAFF. The DNA for the CDR3 is TGCAGCGTTGGGAACACTGAAGCTTTCTTT. The whole variable domain, filled in from reference TRBV29-1 and TRBJ1-1, reads SAVISQKPSRDICQRGTSLTIQCQVDSQVTMMFWYRQQPGQSLTLIATANQGSEATYESGFVIDKFPISRPNLTFSTLTVSNMSPEDSSIYLCSVGNTEAFFGQGTRLTVV.

This clonotype occurred a few times. A much larger clone lies one base from this, so it may be a read error. J is TRBJ2-4 and V is TRBV27; TRBD1 matches at 11 bases. CDR3 length equals 15 residues. Germline V gives CDR1 MNHEY, CDR2 SMNVEV (reference sequence). CDR3 region: CASGLLGQGDGEQYF. CDR3 nucleotide sequence: TGTGCCAGCGGTTTACTGGGACAGGGGGACGGGGAGCAGTACTTC.

Comment on this clonotype: This may be a read error: a much more frequent sequence differs by one nucleotide. The chain is built from TRBV11-2 and TRBJ2-6, with 8 bases lining up with TRBD1. The CDR3 sequence is 15 residues long. The germline V gene encodes CDR1 SGHAT and CDR2 FQNNGV. CDR3 in amino acids: CASSRTGTGANVRTF. The CDR3 DNA sequence: TGTGCCAGCAGCCGGACAGGGACTGGGGCCAACGTCCGGACTTTC. The full variable domain, in which reference TRBV11-2 and TRBJ2-6 provide the parts outside the CDR3, is EAGVAQSPRYKIIEKRQSVAFWCNPISGHATLYWYQQILGQGPKLLIQFQNNGVVDDSQLPKDRFSAERLKGVDSTLKIQPAKLEDSAVYLCASSRTGTGANVRTFGAGSRLTVL.

This clonotype has more than one count but fewer than ten. This chain joins TRBV5-5 and TRBJ2-1; no definite D call. Trimming shortened V by 7 bases and J by 3 bases, and 5 bases separated the two germline ends. CDR1 and CDR2 (germline): SGHKS, YYEKEE (reference sequence). This CDR3 comprises 11 residues. In DNA, the CDR3 is TGTGCCAGCCGACTCTACAATGAGCAGTTCTTC. Amino acids: CASRLYNEQFF.

Remarks on this clonotype: It may be a read error: a sequence one base away is much more abundant. V gene TRBV12-3 or TRBV12-4 combines with J gene TRBJ1-2, with D possibly being TRBD1 (5 bases). V was pared by 5 bases and J by 3 bases, with 19 bases between. The CDR3 length is 16 residues. The CDR3 loop reads CASSPARRGLDYGYTF. The CDR3 DNA reads TGTGCCAGCAGTCCCGCGAGGAGGGGATTAGACTATGGCTACACCTTC.

This clonotype has at least ten counts. The chain has TRBV5-1 and TRBJ2-3; no reliable D call. The ends were cut back, 1 base at V and 2 bases at J, with 8 bases in the middle. The CDR3 runs to 14 residues. Germline CDR1 is SGHRS and CDR2 is YFSETQ. CDR3 sequence: CASSLSLNTDTQYF. As DNA, the CDR3 is TGCGCCAGCAGCTTGTCGTTGAACACAGATACGCAGTATTTT. Full variable domain (outside the CDR3, taken from reference TRBV5-1 and TRBJ2-3): KAGVTQTPRYLIKTRGQQVTLSCSPISGHRSVSWYQQTPGQGLQFLFEYFSETQRNKGNFPGRFSGRQFSNSRSEMNVSTLELGDSALYLCASSLSLNTDTQYFGPGTRLTVL.

This chain joins TRBV7-9 and TRBJ1-1, with a tentative D call TRBD1 (5 bases). Per germline, CDR1 SEHNR and CDR2 FQNEAQ (reference sequence). V lost 5 bases, J lost 10 bases, and 14 bases lay in between. CDR3 length: 12 amino acids. The CDR3 region is CASSPIRQPAFF. The CDR3 coding sequence is TGTGCCAGCAGCCCTATTAGACAGCCAGCTTTCTTT.

The chain employs TRBV6-5 and TRBJ1-1, with D possibly being TRBD1 (6 bases). The germline gives CDR1 MNHEY, CDR2 SVGAGI. V was shortened by 6 bases and J by 1 base, with 12 bases between the two germline ends. The CDR3 sequence is 14 residues long. Here the CDR3 DNA reads TGTGCCAGCAGCCTAGGGGGGGAGAACACTGAAGCTTTCTTT. Encoded protein: CASSLGGENTEAFF.

This clonotype was found many times. The chain combines TRBV7-2 with TRBJ1-1, with 11 bases that match TRBD1. The CDR3 is made up of 15 amino acids. V trimming: 5 bases; J trimming: 4 bases; junction bases outside the gene matches: 6. CDR1 and CDR2 (germline): SGHTA, FQGNSA. CDR3 amino acids: CASSATGTGGTEAFF. CDR3 coding DNA: TGTGCCAGCAGCGCGACCGGGACAGGGGGCACTGAAGCTTTCTTT.

A single count supports this clonotype. The chain is built from TRBV20-1 and TRBJ2-1; D is tentatively TRBD1 or TRBD2 (5 bases each). Germline CDR1 and CDR2: DFQATT and SNEGSKA (reference sequence). V was cut by 3 bases and J by 7 bases, with 13 bases left in between. The CDR3 loop spans 13 amino acids. The CDR3 loop reads CSASRDLDNEQFF. In nucleotides, the CDR3 is TGCAGTGCTAGCCGGGACCTGGATAATGAGCAGTTCTTC.

The chain has TRBV7-9 and TRBJ2-5; 9 bases map to TRBD1. V lost 8 bases, J lost 5 bases, and 6 bases stayed unmatched. Germline V gene data show CDR1 as SEHNR and CDR2 as FQNEAQ (reference sequence). This CDR3 contains 13 residues. In DNA, the CDR3 is TGTGCCAGCCACGGACAGGGGTTCGAGACCCAGTACTTC. Translation: CASHGQGFETQYF.

This clonotype was detected ten times or more. The V gene is TRBV24-1, the J gene TRBJ2-2, with D possibly matching TRBD1 (6 bases). This CDR3 has 16 residues. CDR1 is KGHDR, CDR2 SFDVKD, per germline. The ends were cut back, 5 bases at V and 5 bases at J, with 17 bases in the middle. CDR3 sequence reads: CATSGPGQGMTGELFF. The CDR3 DNA reads as TGTGCCACCAGTGGGCCCGGTCAGGGGATGACCGGGGAGCTGTTTTTT.

On this clonotype itself: A much larger clone lies a single base off, so this may be a read error. This rearrangement joins TRBV20-1 to TRBJ2-4, with 7 nucleotides matching TRBD1. The tail of the sequence fits TRBJ2-7 better, so the J call may be wrong. The CDR3 contains 16 residues. From germline, CDR1 is DFQATT and CDR2 SNEGSKA (reference sequence). The CDR3 sequence is CSARDPRGQLTYEQYF. For the CDR3, the DNA is TGCAGTGCTAGAGATCCCCGGGGACAGCTGACCTACGAGCAGTACTTC.

The rearrangement joins TRBV11-3 to TRBJ2-1; TRBD2 is a possible D gene (6 bases). The V gene lost 5 bases and the J gene lost 9 bases, with 17 bases spanning the gap. The germline V gene has CDR1 SGHNT and CDR2 YENEEA. This CDR3 spans 14 amino acids. CDR3 protein: CASSIGASAGEQFF. CDR3 DNA sequence: TGTGCCAGCAGCATAGGGGCTAGCGCGGGTGAGCAGTTCTTC.

The chain combines TRBV27 with TRBJ2-5; 7 bases map to TRBD2. Germline CDR1 reads MNHEY; CDR2 reads SMNVEV (reference sequence). V lost 2 bases and J lost 5; bases outside the gene matches: 17. The CDR3 has 18 amino acids. CDR3 residues: CASSLGLRSGVRLETQYF. In nucleotides, the CDR3 is TGTGCCAGCAGTTTAGGGCTTAGAAGCGGGGTGAGGTTGGAGACCCAGTACTTC.

Points on this clonotype: The germline gene is not matched at one end of the junction; a read error may be the cause. This sequence joins TRBV7-8 and TRBJ2-1; D is uncertain. Germline CDR1 SGHVS, CDR2 FQNEAQ. The CDR3 is 14 amino acids. CDR3 nucleotide sequence: TGTGCCAGCAGCCCATTAGTGGGCTGGGATGAGCGGTTCTTC. Protein sequence: CASSPLVGWDERFF.

The sample holds many counts of this clonotype. This sequence joins TRBV7-9 and TRBJ1-1; 9 bases are shared with TRBD1. Germline assignment: CDR1 SEHNR and CDR2 FQNEAQ (reference sequence). V shed 6 bases, J shed 6 bases, and the junction held 5 bases outside the gene matches. The CDR3 has 13 amino acids. CDR3 bases: TGTGCCAGCAGACCTGGACAGGGGTCTGAAGCTTTCTTT. This gives the protein CASRPGQGSEAFF. Drawing the rest from reference TRBV7-9 and TRBJ1-1, the complete variable domain is DTGVSQNPRHKITKRGQNVTFRCDPISEHNRLYWYRQTLGQGPEFLTYFQNEAQLEKSRLLSDRFSAERPKGSFSTLEIQRTEQGDSAMYLCASRPGQGSEAFFGQGTRLTVV.